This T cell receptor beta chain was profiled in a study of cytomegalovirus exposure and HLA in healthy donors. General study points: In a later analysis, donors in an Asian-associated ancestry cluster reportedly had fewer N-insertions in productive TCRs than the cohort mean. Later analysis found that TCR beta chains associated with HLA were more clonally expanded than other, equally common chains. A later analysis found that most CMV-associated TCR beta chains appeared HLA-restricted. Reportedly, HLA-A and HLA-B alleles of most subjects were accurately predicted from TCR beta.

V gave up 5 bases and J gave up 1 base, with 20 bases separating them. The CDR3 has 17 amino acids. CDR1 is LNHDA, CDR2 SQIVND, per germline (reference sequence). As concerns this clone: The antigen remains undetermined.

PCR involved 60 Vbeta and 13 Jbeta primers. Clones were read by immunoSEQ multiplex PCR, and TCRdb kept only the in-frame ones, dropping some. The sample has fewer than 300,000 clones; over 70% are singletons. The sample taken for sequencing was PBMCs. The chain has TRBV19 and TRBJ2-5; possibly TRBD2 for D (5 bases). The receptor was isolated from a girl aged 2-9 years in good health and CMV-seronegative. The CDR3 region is CASSAPLRGTFQETQYF. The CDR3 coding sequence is TGTGCCAGTAGTGCCCCTCTTCGGGGTACGTTCCAAGAGACCCAGTACTTC.